This T cell receptor beta chain was found in a study of technical replicates of blood from a handful of donors. Profiling relied on immunoSEQ multiplex PCR, and the TCRdb table lists in-frame clones only, not all of them. The sample contains tens of thousands of clones, 95% to 97% of which appear only once. This TCR was recovered from a human donor in good health. Sequencing used T cells isolated from PBMCs.

The CDR3: CASSLMGDQPQHF. The CDR3 bases are TGTGCCAGCAGTTTAATGGGAGATCAGCCCCAGCATTTT. V is TRBV27 and J is TRBJ1-5; no reliable D call. V was cut by 2 bases and J by 5 bases, with 7 bases left in between. This CDR3 region has 13 residues. Per the germline V gene, CDR1 is MNHEY and CDR2 is SMNVEV (reference sequence).